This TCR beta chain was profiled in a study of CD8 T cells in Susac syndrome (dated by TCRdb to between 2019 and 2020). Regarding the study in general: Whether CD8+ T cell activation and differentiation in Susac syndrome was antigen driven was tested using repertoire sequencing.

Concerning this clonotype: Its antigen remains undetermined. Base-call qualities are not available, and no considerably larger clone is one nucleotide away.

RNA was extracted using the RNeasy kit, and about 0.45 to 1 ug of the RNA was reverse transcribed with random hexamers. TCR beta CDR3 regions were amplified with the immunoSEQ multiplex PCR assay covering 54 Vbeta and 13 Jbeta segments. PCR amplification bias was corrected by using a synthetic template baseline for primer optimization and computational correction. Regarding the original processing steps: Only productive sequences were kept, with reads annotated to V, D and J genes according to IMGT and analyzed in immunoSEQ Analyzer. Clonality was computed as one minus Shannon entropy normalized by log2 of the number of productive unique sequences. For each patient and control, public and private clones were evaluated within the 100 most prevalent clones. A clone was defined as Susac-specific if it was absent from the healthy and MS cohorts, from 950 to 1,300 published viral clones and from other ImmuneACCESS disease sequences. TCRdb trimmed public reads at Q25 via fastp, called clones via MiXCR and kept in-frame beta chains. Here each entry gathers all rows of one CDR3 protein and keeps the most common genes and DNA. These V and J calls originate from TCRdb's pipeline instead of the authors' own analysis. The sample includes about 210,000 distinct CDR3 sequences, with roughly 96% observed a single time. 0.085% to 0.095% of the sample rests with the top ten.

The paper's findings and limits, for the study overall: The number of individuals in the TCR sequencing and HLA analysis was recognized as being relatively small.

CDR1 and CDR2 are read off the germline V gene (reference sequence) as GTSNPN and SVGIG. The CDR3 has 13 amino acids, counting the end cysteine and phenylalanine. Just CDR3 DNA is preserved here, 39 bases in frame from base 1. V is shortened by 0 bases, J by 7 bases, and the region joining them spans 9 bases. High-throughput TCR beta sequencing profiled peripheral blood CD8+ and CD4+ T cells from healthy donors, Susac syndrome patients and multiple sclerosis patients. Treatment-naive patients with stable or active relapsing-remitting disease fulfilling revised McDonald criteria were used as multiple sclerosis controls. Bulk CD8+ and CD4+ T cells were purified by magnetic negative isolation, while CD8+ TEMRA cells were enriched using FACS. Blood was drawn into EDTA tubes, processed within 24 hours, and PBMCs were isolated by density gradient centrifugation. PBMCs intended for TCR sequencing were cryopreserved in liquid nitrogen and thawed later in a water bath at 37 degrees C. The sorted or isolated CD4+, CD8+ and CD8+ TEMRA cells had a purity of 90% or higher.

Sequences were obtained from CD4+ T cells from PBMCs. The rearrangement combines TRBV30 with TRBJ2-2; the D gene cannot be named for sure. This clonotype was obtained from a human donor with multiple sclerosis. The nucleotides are TGTGCCTGGAGTGTACAAAGTGGCGGGGAGCTGTTTTTT. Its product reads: CAWSVQSGGELFF. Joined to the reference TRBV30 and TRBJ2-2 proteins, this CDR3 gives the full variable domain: SQTIHQWPATLVQPVGSPLSLECTVEGTSNPNLYWYRQAAGRGLQLLFYSVGIGQISSEVPQNLSASRPQDRQFILSSKKLLLSDSGFYLCAWSVQSGGELFFGEGSRLTVL.